What follows are 18 T cell receptor beta chains derived from one specimen sequenced in a study of blood T cell repertoires in COVID-19. The assay was immunoSEQ multiplex PCR, and TCRdb's table has in-frame clones only and misses some. The data contain 450,000 or so clones, approximately 91% of them singletons. The sample comprised peripheral blood. The receptors come from a woman aged 40 to 50 with COVID-19, enrolled during active disease.

This clone occurred once. The V and J genes are TRBV27 and TRBJ2-7; tentative D call: TRBD2 (7 bases). CDR1 is MNHEY, CDR2 SMNVEV, per germline (reference sequence). V gave up 0 bases and J gave up 3 bases, with 18 bases separating them. This CDR3 is 17 amino acids long. The CDR3 is CASSLSVAGASFYEQYF. CDR3 DNA: TGTGCCAGCAGTTTATCGGTCGCGGGGGCCTCATTCTACGAGCAGTACTTC.

The chain joins TRBV10-2 to TRBJ1-2; D may be TRBD1 (5 bases). CDR1 is WSHSY and CDR2 is SAAADI in the germline V gene. V lost 1 base to trimming and J lost 7 bases, with 10 bases between them. CDR3 length equals 13 residues. The CDR3 DNA is TGCGCCAGCAGTGAGTACCAGGGAGGTGGCTACACCTTC. Protein product: CASSEYQGGGYTF.

The chain recombines TRBV19 with TRBJ2-5, with D unresolved. This CDR3 spans 14 amino acids. Deletions cut 5 bases from V and 2 bases from J, with 12 bases between. From germline, CDR1 is LNHDA and CDR2 SQIVND (reference sequence). The CDR3 spells CASSRVAQQETQYF. The CDR3 coding sequence is TGTGCCAGTAGTCGTGTAGCTCAACAAGAGACCCAGTACTTC. Drawing the rest from reference TRBV19 and TRBJ2-5, the complete variable domain is DGGITQSPKYLFRKEGQNVTLSCEQNLNHDAMYWYRQDPGQGLRLIYYSQIVNDFQKGDIAEGYSVSREKKESFPLTVTSAQKNPTAFYLCASSRVAQQETQYFGPGTRLLVL.

J is TRBJ2-7 and V is TRBV6-6; 8 bases agree with TRBD2. CDR1 is MNHNY, CDR2 SVGAGI, per germline (reference sequence). V was clipped by 8 bases and J by 4 bases; unmatched bases: 10. This CDR3 spans 14 amino acids. This chain's CDR3 is CASRGGRYVYEQYF. CDR3 bases: TGTGCCAGCCGGGGGGGCCGGTATGTGTACGAGCAGTACTTC.

With regard to this clone: Germline and junction disagree at one end, which may indicate a read error. The chain links TRBV7-7 to TRBJ2-3; TRBD2 agrees at 9 bases. Germline values: CDR1 SSHAT, CDR2 FNYEAQ (reference sequence). CDR3 size: 15 residues. The DNA of the CDR3 is TGTGCTAGCAGCCCTTTAGCGGGAGCCCCTGATACGCAGTATTTT. Translation: CASSPLAGAPDTQYF.

This clone was counted only a few times. V usage is TRBV27 and J usage is TRBJ1-2, with D unresolved. The ends were cut back, 1 base at V and 1 base at J, with 10 bases in the middle. CDR1 and CDR2 (germline): MNHEY, SMNVEV (reference sequence). This CDR3 region has 15 residues. The CDR3 nucleotides are TGTGCCAGCAGTTTATTCTATTCTCATAACTATGGCTACACCTTC. Amino acids: CASSLFYSHNYGYTF.

The rearrangement joins TRBV27 to TRBJ2-1, with D possibly TRBD1 on 7 matching bases. The germline CDR1 and CDR2 sequences are MNHEY and SMNVEV (reference sequence). The CDR3 totals 21 residues. V shed 5 bases and J shed 1 base, with 30 bases lying between them. CDR3 coding DNA: TGTGCCAGCAGTCTTTTGAGGGGGCGGGTGCAGGGGGGATATTCCTACAATGAGCAGTTCTTC. Translation: CASSLLRGRVQGGYSYNEQFF.

This clone was seen once. The V gene is TRBV9, the J gene TRBJ1-2; D gene ambiguous. Germline assignment: CDR1 SGDLS and CDR2 YYNGEE. This CDR3 spans 14 amino acids. The V end was cut by 0 bases, the J end by 2 bases, with 8 bases between. The CDR3 spells CASSVEARNYGYTF. CDR3 DNA sequence: TGTGCCAGCAGCGTAGAAGCACGGAACTATGGCTACACCTTC. Full variable domain (missing parts from reference TRBV9 and TRBJ1-2): DSGVTQTPKHLITATGQRVTLRCSPRSGDLSVYWYQQSLDQGLQFLIQYYNGEERAKGNILERFSAQQFPDLHSELNLSSLELGDSALYFCASSVEARNYGYTFGSGTRLTVV.

This chain connects TRBV4-1 to TRBJ2-3, with 9 bases fitting TRBD2. V gave up 0 bases and J gave up 7 bases; unmatched junction bases: 8. Germline assignment: CDR1 MGHRA and CDR2 YSYEKL. The CDR3 consists of 16 residues. For the CDR3, the DNA is TGCGCCAGCAGCCAAGAGCGCGGGGGGGCCCTATATACGCAGTATTTT. Protein sequence: CASSQERGGALYTQYF.

The rearrangement uses TRBV7-8 and TRBJ2-2, with D possibly TRBD1 on 5 matching bases. Germline CDR1 SGHVS, CDR2 FQNEAQ. V dropped 1 base and J dropped 5 bases, with 14 bases sitting between them. The CDR3 length is 16 residues. CDR3 nucleotides: TGTGCCAGCAGCTTAGTCCCAGGGCGACAGACCGGGGAGCTGTTTTTT. Amino acid sequence: CASSLVPGRQTGELFF.

The V gene is TRBV19, the J gene TRBJ1-6; TRBD1 is a possible D gene (6 bases). Trimming stripped 3 bases from V and 7 bases from J, with 10 bases between. The CDR3 has 14 amino acids. Germline V gene data show CDR1 as LNHDA and CDR2 as SQIVND (reference sequence). The CDR3 protein is CASSMQGHNSPLHF. CDR3 coding DNA: TGTGCCAGTAGTATGCAGGGGCACAATTCACCCCTCCACTTT.

V usage is TRBV4-1 and J usage is TRBJ1-2; possible D gene TRBD1, 6 bases. This CDR3 has 13 residues. Deletions cut 2 bases from V and 8 bases from J, with 12 bases between. The germline CDR1 and CDR2 sequences are MGHRA and YSYEKL. CDR3 DNA sequence: TGCGCCAGCAGCCAATCAGGGGTTGGAGGCTACACCTTC. Amino acid sequence: CASSQSGVGGYTF.

This clone was seen a single time. V usage is TRBV7-8 and J usage is TRBJ2-7; 13 nucleotides match TRBD2. This CDR3 region has 14 residues. Unmatched junction bases numbered 4, after V lost 5 bases and J lost 6 bases. Germline assignment: CDR1 SGHVS and CDR2 FQNEAQ. CDR3 in amino acids: CASSILAGGSEQYF. Written as DNA, the CDR3 is TGTGCCAGCAGCATACTAGCGGGAGGGAGCGAGCAGTACTTC.

J is TRBJ2-7 and V is TRBV7-9; a possible D gene is TRBD1 (6 bases). V shed 4 bases and J shed 0 bases, with 10 bases lying between them. In germline, CDR1 is SEHNR, CDR2 FQNEAQ (reference sequence). CDR3 length equals 14 residues. The CDR3 region has the DNA TGTGCCAGCAGCTCAGGGGTAAACTCCTACGAGCAGTACTTC. Residues: CASSSGVNSYEQYF.

The chain combines TRBV13 with TRBJ2-2, with 15 positions matching TRBD2. The ends lost 5 bases at V and 1 base at J; junction bases unmatched: 11. Germline loops: CDR1 PRHDT, CDR2 FYEKMQ (reference sequence). The CDR3 extends over 20 amino acids. CDR3 in DNA: TGTGCCAGCAGCGGAGGCCCGGGACTAGCGGGGGGCTGGAACACCGGGGAGCTGTTTTTT. Translating gives CASSGGPGLAGGWNTGELFF.

The chain recombines TRBV5-1 with TRBJ2-1; D is uncertain. This CDR3 spans 13 amino acids. Germline lookup yields CDR1 SGHRS and CDR2 YFSETQ. V was trimmed by 4 bases and J by 4 bases, leaving 9 bases between them. CDR3: CASSTDGYNEQFF. CDR3 nucleotide sequence: TGCGCCAGCAGCACCGACGGGTACAATGAGCAGTTCTTC.

With regard to this clone: An end of the junction differs from the germline gene, which may be a read error. Other DNA sequences in the same sample also yield this CDR3. The chain employs TRBV6-5 and TRBJ2-5; tentative D call: TRBD2 (6 bases). The germline V gene encodes CDR1 MNHEY and CDR2 SVGAGI. CDR3 size: 13 residues. CDR3 nucleotide sequence: TGTGCTAGCAGTTACCCGGGGGAAGAGACCCAGTACTTC. Protein product: CASSYPGEETQYF.

As to this clone: Other DNA sequences of this sample code for an identical CDR3. The chain is built from TRBV28 and TRBJ1-2; 8 bases match TRBD1. The CDR3 spans 15 residues. The V and J ends lost 2 bases and 1 base, in that order; junction bases with no gene match: 3. Germline assignment: CDR1 MDHEN and CDR2 SYDVKM. CDR3 DNA: TGTGCCAGCAGTTTACGCGACAGGGGTAACTATGGCTACACCTTC. Protein product: CASSLRDRGNYGYTF.